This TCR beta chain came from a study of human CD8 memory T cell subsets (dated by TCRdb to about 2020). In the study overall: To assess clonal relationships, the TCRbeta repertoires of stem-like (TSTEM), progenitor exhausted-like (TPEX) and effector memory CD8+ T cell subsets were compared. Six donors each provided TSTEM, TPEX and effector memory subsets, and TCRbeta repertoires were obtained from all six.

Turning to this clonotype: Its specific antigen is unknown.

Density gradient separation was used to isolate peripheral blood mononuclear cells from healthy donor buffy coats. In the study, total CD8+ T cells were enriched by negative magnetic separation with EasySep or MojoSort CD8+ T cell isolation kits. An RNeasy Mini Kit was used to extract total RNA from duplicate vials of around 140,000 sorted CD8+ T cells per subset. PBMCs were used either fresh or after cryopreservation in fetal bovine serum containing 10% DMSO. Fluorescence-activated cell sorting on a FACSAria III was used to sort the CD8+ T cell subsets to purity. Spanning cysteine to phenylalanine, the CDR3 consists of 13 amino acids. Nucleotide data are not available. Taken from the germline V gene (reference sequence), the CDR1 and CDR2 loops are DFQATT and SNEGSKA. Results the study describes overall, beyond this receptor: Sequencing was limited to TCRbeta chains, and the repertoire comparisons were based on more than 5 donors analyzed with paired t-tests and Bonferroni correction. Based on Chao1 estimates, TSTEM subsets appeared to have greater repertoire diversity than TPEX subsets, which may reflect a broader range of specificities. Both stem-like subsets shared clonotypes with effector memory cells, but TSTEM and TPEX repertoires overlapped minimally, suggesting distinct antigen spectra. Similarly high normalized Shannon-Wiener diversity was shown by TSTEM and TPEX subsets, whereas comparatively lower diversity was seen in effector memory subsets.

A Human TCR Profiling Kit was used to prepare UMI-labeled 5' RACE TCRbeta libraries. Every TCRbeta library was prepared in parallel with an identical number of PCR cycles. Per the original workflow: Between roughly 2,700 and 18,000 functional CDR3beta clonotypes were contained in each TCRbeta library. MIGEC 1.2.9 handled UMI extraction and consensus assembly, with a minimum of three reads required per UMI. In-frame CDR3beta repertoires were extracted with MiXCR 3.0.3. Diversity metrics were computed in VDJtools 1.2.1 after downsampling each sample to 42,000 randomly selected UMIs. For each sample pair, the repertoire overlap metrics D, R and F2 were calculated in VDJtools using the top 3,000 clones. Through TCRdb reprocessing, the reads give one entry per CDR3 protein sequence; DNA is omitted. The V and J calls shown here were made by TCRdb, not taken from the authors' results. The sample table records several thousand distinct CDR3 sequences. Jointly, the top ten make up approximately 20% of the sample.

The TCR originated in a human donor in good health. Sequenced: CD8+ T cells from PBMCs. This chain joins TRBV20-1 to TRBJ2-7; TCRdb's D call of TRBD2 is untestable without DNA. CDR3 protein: CSAGAGVLPEQYF.